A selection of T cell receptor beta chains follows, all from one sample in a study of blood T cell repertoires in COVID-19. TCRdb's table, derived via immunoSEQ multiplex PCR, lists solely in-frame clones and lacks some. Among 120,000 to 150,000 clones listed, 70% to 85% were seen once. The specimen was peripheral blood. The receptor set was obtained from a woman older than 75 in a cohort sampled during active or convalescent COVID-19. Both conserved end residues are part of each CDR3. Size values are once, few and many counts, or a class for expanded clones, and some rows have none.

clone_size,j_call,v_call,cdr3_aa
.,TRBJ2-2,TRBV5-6,CASSSTGSRYTGELFF
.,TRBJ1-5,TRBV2,CASSPGTSNQPQHF
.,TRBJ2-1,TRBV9,CAKLTAYQPCSYNEQFF
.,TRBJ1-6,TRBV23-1,CASSHFQRGNSPLHF
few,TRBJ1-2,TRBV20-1,CSASRGDRAEDGYTF
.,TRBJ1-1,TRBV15,CATSRSRQGRAEAFF
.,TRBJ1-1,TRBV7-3,CASSFTQNTEAFF
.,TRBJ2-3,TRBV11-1,CASSLRTAGVDTQYF
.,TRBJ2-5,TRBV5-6,CASSFPNGQGAAETQYF
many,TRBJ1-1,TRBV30,CAWSVSQDTEAFF
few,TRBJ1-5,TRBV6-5,CATQKKGGSNQPQHF
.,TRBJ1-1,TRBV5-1,CASTTGGLNTEAFF
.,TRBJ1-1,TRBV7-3,CASSLTAGVNTEAFF
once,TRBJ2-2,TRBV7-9,CASSPQPRLAGATGELFF
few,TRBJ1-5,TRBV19,CASSLTGDQPQHF
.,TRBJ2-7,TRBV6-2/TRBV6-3,CASSYREGPGEQYF
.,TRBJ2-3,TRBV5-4,CASRPGTGTDTQYF
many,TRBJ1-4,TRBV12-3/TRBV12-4,CASSTPTNEKLFF
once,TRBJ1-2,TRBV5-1,CASSREEGSGYTF
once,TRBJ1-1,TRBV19,CASSIGLSLFSGNTEAFF
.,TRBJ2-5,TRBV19,CASSIGGLEEETQYF
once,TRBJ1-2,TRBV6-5,CASSYERGTETF
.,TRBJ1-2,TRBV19,CASTRTAVYGYTF
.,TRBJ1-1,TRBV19,CASSQDRVRAFF
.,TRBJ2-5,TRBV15,CATSRRGETQYF
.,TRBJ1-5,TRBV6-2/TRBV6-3,CASSTWTGAGWSNQPQHF
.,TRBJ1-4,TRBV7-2,CASSLGRNEKLFF
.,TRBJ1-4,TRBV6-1,CASSELGQYNEKLFF
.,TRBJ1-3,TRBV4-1,CASSHTGLRTSGNTIYF
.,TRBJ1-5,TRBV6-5,CASNILSNQPQHF
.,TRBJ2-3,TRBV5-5,CASSLGASTDTQYF
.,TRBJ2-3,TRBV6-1,CASSELGSNTDTQYF
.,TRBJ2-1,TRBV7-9,CASSDGTGNYNEQFF
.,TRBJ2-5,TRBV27,CASSSRGGGETQYF
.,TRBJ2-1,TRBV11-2,CASSLRASATLLTYNEQFF
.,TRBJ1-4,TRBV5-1,CASRGRGNEKLFF
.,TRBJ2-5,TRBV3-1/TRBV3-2,CASSLGGAETQYF
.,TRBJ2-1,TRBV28,CASRRGTPGGEQFF
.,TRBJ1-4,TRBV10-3,CAISEFYNEKLFF
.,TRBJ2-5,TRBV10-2,CASSEDRAQGTQYF
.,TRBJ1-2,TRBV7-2,CASSLNRVLGYTF
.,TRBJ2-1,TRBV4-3,CASSQVVSSYNEQFF
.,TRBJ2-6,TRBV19,CASRDRGRSGANVLTF
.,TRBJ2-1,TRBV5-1,CASSLGDSYNEQFF
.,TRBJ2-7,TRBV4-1,CASSQGSRAGSSYEQYF
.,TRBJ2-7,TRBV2,CASSATSGHEQYF
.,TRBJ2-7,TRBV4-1,CASSQALSRTYEQYF
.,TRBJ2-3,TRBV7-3,CASSRSQGAGTDTQYF
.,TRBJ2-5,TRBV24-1,CATSVSGGAEETQYF
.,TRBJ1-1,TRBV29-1,CSVFTGTNTEAFF
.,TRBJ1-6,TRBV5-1,CASSPRAANSPLHF
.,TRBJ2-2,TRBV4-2,CASSQEPGLTGTGELFF
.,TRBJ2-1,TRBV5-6,CASSFEAGSSYNEQFF
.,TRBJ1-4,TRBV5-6,CASSMTGGLREKLFF
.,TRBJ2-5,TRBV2,CASSDSQRDRGTQYF
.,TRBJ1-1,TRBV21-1,CASSKRGDRTNTEAFF
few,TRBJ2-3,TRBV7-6,CASSFGQTGYTQYF
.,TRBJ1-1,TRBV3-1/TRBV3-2,CASTGSYRGNTEAFF